This entry features one T cell receptor (beta chain) sequence. The germline gene is not matched at one end of the junction; a read error may be the cause. For each extraction, RNA and DNA were obtained together from around 20-30 mg of unsorted bulk tissue. Constant-region priming of approximately 500 ng total RNA yielded TCR beta cDNA. Investigators got TCR beta libraries out of three nested multiplex PCR rounds, done with slightly modified ARM-PCR. It was with TRBV1-TRBV30 forward primers and a C-beta reverse primer that the first two PCR rounds were run, at 10 cycles each. TCRdb re-analysed the multiplex PCR reads in MiXCR, keeping a single row per CDR3 protein. The sample consists of about 110,000 distinct CDR3 sequences, roughly 69% of them appearing once. The data stem from a study of tumor-infiltrating lymphocytes in primary liver carcinoma. This CDR3 is built from 12 residues. Germline CDR1 is SQVTM and CDR2 is ANQGSEA.

This TCR was recovered from a woman aged 55-70 years with primary liver carcinoma and hepatitis B virus infection. The V and J genes are TRBV29-1 and TRBJ2-5; D may correspond to TRBD1 or TRBD2 (5 bases each). Sequenced material: liver tumor tissue from sampling region 1. Subset meaning: tumor region T1, superior pole. CDR3 region: CSVDRGEETQHF. In DNA form, the CDR3 reads TGCAGCGTTGATAGAGGGGAAGAGACCCAGCATTTC.